A single sample gave rise to the 18 T cell receptor beta chains below, sequenced in a study of PD-L1 blockade in urothelial cancer. Measured with immunoSEQ multiplex PCR; TCRdb has only the in-frame clones, and not every one. The table includes some 100,000 clones, about nine tenths detected once. This specimen was PBMCs, taken around atezolizumab (anti-PD-L1) treatment. The receptors stem from an elderly woman with urothelial cancer.

The rearrangement joins TRBV4-2 to TRBJ2-1; D may be TRBD1 (8 bases). Germline V lookup: CDR1 LGHNA, CDR2 YNFKEQ. CDR3 length: 17 amino acids. Trimming removed 0 bases from V and 3 bases from J, with 15 bases in between. CDR3 sequence reads: CASSQDPAGQDYNEQFF. The DNA of the CDR3 is TGTGCCAGCAGCCAAGACCCAGCGGGACAGGACTACAATGAGCAGTTCTTC.

This clone turned up a few times. This chain uses TRBV19 with TRBJ1-2; maybe TRBD1 (6 bases). Germline values: CDR1 LNHDA, CDR2 SQIVND (reference sequence). The CDR3 loop spans 15 amino acids. Trimming took off 3 bases at V and 4 bases at J, with 15 bases between the two ends. The CDR3 DNA reads TGTGCCAGTAGTATTTCGGGGGGGCATGTCTATGGCTACACCTTC. Protein: CASSISGGHVYGYTF.

V and J are TRBV28 and TRBJ2-3; 7 nucleotides align to TRBD2. The J segment lost 2 bases and the V segment lost 5 bases, leaving 25 bases of the junction unmatched. The CDR3 length is 21 residues. The germline CDR1 and CDR2 sequences are MDHEN and SYDVKM. The CDR3 reads CASSLPAAGLLNPVYTDTQYF. CDR3 DNA sequence: TGTGCCAGCAGTCTACCGGCGGCGGGACTATTAAACCCGGTGTACACAGATACGCAGTATTTT.

The chain carries TRBV5-1 and TRBJ2-3, with D maybe TRBD2 (6 bases). This CDR3 has 15 residues. Germline lookup yields CDR1 SGHRS and CDR2 YFSETQ. V was shortened by 10 bases and J by 0 bases, with 18 bases between the two germline ends. The CDR3 DNA reads as TGCGCCCAAGCGGGTAGCGGTACTAGCACAGATACGCAGTATTTT. It yields the protein CAQAGSGTSTDTQYF.

The chain links TRBV28 to TRBJ2-7, with TRBD1 matching 9 bases. The V gene's germline CDR1 is MDHEN and CDR2 SYDVKM. There are 14 residues in the CDR3. With V trimmed by 10 bases and J by 2 bases, 9 bases remained unmatched. The DNA of the CDR3 is TGTGCCACCCATGGGGGACAGGGACCCTACGAGCAGTACTTC. Encoded protein: CATHGGQGPYEQYF.

The gene calls are TRBV11-2 and TRBJ2-1; D might be TRBD2 (5 bases). V shed 2 bases and J shed 7 bases, with 12 bases lying between them. Germline-derived CDR1 and CDR2 are SGHAT and FQNNGV. CDR3 length equals 14 residues. The CDR3 DNA reads TGTGCCAGCAGCTTAAAACGGGAAGGAAATGAGCAGTTCTTC. This gives the protein CASSLKREGNEQFF.

This chain connects TRBV19 to TRBJ1-5; D is undetermined. Per the germline V gene, CDR1 is LNHDA and CDR2 is SQIVND (reference sequence). Deletions cut 1 base from V and 2 bases from J, with 9 bases between. CDR3 length: 15 amino acids. The CDR3 reads CASSIAGGGNQPQHF. CDR3 sequence (DNA): TGTGCCAGTAGTATAGCAGGAGGCGGCAATCAGCCCCAGCATTTT.

V usage is TRBV7-3 and J usage is TRBJ2-5, with 7 positions matching TRBD2. The CDR3 is 15 residues long. Trimming cost V 5 bases and J 4 bases; bases outside gene matches: 10. Germline V gene sequence: CDR1 SGHTA, CDR2 FQGTGA. In nucleotides, the CDR3 is TGTGCCAGCAGCCCCCGGGGGAGGGAAGGAGAGACCCAGTACTTC. Translation gives CASSPRGREGETQYF.

The rearrangement joins TRBV7-3 to TRBJ1-1; tentative D call: TRBD1 (5 bases). Trimming cost V 4 bases and J 1 base, with 16 bases left between them. This CDR3 has 16 amino acids. Germline V CDR1 and CDR2: SGHTA, FQGTGA. CDR3 region: CASSSWTPQKNTEAFF. CDR3 coding DNA: TGTGCCAGCAGCTCCTGGACACCCCAAAAGAACACTGAAGCTTTCTTT.

CDR3 sequence: CSVAGGSTYNEQFF. CDR3 sequence (DNA): TGCAGCGTTGCCGGAGGCAGCACCTACAATGAGCAGTTCTTC. The J gene is TRBJ2-1, the V gene TRBV29-1; a possible D gene is TRBD2 (5 bases). The CDR3 spans 14 residues. V was cut by 4 bases and J by 2 bases, with 12 bases left in between. CDR1 and CDR2 (germline): SQVTM, ANQGSEA.

V and J are TRBV9 and TRBJ1-1, with D tentatively TRBD1 (6 bases). CDR3 length: 12 residues. Trimming shortened V by 3 bases and J by 8 bases, and 11 bases separated the two germline ends. Germline values: CDR1 SGDLS, CDR2 YYNGEE. CDR3 protein: CASSGGTREAFF. In nucleotides, the CDR3 is TGTGCCAGCAGCGGAGGGACAAGAGAAGCTTTCTTT. The variable domain in full, completed from reference TRBV9 and TRBJ1-1, reads DSGVTQTPKHLITATGQRVTLRCSPRSGDLSVYWYQQSLDQGLQFLIQYYNGEERAKGNILERFSAQQFPDLHSELNLSSLELGDSALYFCASSGGTREAFFGQGTRLTVV.

The V call is TRBV10-1, the J call TRBJ2-3; 10 bases line up with TRBD1. The CDR3 totals 16 residues. Germline trimming cut 8 bases from V and 5 bases from J; bases unmatched to any gene: 13. The germline V gene has CDR1 WNHNN and CDR2 SYGVQD (reference sequence). The CDR3 sequence is CASGLDRGLTIDTQYF. The DNA of the CDR3 is TGCGCCAGCGGCCTAGACAGGGGGCTAACTATAGATACGCAGTATTTT.

V is TRBV6-5 and J is TRBJ2-7; D is possibly TRBD1 (5 bases). Trimming took off 8 bases at V and 0 bases at J, with 14 bases between the two ends. This CDR3 is built from 14 residues. Germline CDR1 is MNHEY and CDR2 is SVGAGI. The CDR3 reads CASGRQRDSYEQYF. CDR3 nucleotides: TGTGCCAGCGGAAGACAGCGCGACTCCTACGAGCAGTACTTC.

This sequence joins TRBV6-1 and TRBJ2-5; D possibly corresponds to TRBD2 (6 bases). This CDR3 comprises 14 residues. Germline V gene data show CDR1 as MNHNS and CDR2 as SASEGT. V was clipped by 3 bases and J by 2 bases, with 10 bases between them. The CDR3 protein is CASSDWGGQETQYF. CDR3 bases: TGTGCCAGCAGTGACTGGGGAGGTCAAGAGACCCAGTACTTC.

This clone was counted a few times. V is TRBV5-4 and J is TRBJ1-1; D not resolved. V was trimmed by 1 base and J by 1 base, leaving 8 bases between them. Germline V gene sequence: CDR1 SGHNT, CDR2 YYREEE (reference sequence). The CDR3 loop spans 14 amino acids. The DNA for the CDR3 is TGTGCCAGCAGCTTGAAGCACCCGAACACTGAAGCTTTCTTT. Its translation: CASSLKHPNTEAFF.

This clone has just one count. V and J are TRBV18 and TRBJ2-7; 7 bases are shared with TRBD1. Per germline, CDR1 KGHSH and CDR2 LQKENI. V shed 6 bases, J shed 2 bases, and the junction held 7 bases outside the gene matches. This CDR3 is built from 14 residues. Written as DNA, the CDR3 is TGTGCCAGCTCGATCGCCGGGACAGCCTACGAGCAGTACTTC. Its translation: CASSIAGTAYEQYF.

This clone was observed once. The chain recombines TRBV6-5 with TRBJ2-7, with D possibly TRBD2 on 5 matching bases. Looked up from germline, CDR1 is MNHEY and CDR2 is SVGAGI. V was pared by 5 bases and J by 9 bases, with 20 bases between. This CDR3 is built from 14 residues. The CDR3 DNA reads as TGTGCCAGCAGTCCGGAGAGGGAAAGGTTAAGGCAGTACTTC. It encodes CASSPERERLRQYF.

This sequence joins TRBV6-6 and TRBJ2-1; a weak D match, TRBD1 (6 bases). CDR1 and CDR2 (germline): MNHNY, SVGAGI (reference sequence). V lost 5 bases, J lost 3 bases, and 11 bases lay in between. There are 14 residues in the CDR3. Here the CDR3 DNA reads TGTGCCAGCAGTAGACAGGTTGACTACAATGAGCAGTTCTTC. Amino acids: CASSRQVDYNEQFF.